The entry below gives a single T cell receptor beta chain sequence along with its context. These data belong to a study of blood T cell repertoires in COVID-19. Assay: immunoSEQ multiplex PCR; the TCRdb copy retains only in-frame clones and omits some. The repertoire holds under 300,000 clones, around 83% seen once, with just over 6.5% in the top ten. Germline trimming cut 7 bases from V and 3 bases from J; bases unmatched to any gene: 5. The V gene's germline CDR1 is MDHEN and CDR2 SYDVKM. CDR3 size: 14 residues. Exposed enrollees encountered a COVID-19 case at some point within 2 weeks before study entry.

The receptor comes from a woman aged 50 to 60 who had been exposed to COVID-19. The gene calls are TRBV28 and TRBJ1-2; 10 bases map to TRBD1. The sample comprised PBMCs or T cells enriched from blood (not recorded which). The CDR3 loop is CASIGTGVDYGYTF. Written as DNA, the CDR3 is TGTGCCAGCATTGGGACAGGGGTGGACTATGGCTACACCTTC.